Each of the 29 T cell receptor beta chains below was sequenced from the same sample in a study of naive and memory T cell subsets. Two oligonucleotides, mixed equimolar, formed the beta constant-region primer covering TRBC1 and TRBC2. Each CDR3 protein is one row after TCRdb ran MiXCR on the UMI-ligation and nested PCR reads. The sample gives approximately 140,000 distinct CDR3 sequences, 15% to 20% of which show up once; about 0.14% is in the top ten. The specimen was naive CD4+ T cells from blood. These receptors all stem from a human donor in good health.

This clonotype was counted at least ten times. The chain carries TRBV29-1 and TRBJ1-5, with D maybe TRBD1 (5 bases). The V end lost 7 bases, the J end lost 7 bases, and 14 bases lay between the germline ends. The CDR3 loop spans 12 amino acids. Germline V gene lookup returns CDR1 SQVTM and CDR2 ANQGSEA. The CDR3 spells CSASWGGQPQHF. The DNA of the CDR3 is TGCAGCGCCTCGTGGGGGGGACAGCCCCAGCATTTT. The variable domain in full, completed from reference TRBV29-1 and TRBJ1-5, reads SAVISQKPSRDICQRGTSLTIQCQVDSQVTMMFWYRQQPGQSLTLIATANQGSEATYESGFVIDKFPISRPNLTFSTLTVSNMSPEDSSIYLCSASWGGQPQHFGDGTRLSIL.

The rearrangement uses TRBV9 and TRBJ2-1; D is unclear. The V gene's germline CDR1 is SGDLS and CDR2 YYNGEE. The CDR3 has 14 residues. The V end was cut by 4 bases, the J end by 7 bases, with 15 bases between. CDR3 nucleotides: TGTGCCAGCAGCTTACGTAGGAGTGGGAATGAGCAGTTCTTC. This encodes CASSLRRSGNEQFF.

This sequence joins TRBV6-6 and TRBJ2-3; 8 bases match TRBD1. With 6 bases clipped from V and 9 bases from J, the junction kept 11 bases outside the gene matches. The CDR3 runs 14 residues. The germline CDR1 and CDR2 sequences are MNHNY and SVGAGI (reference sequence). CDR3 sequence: CASRRGTGAVTQYF. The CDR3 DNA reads TGTGCCAGCAGAAGGGGGACAGGTGCCGTAACGCAGTATTTT.

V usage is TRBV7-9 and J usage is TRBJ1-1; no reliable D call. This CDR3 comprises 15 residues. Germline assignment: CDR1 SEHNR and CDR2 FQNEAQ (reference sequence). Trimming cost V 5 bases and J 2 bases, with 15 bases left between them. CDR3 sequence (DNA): TGTGCCAGCAGCCAAAGGCGGCGTCTAAACACTGAAGCTTTCTTT. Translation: CASSQRRRLNTEAFF.

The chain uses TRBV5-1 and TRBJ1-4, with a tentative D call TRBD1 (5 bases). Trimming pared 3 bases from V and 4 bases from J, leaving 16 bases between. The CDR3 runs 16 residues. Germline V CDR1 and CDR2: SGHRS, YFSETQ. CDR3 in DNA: TGCGCCAGCAGCTCGGGAGAGACAGAACGTAATGAAAAACTGTTTTTT. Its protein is CASSSGETERNEKLFF.

The CDR3 is CAWRKIQYSPLHF. CDR3 nucleotides: TGTGCCTGGAGGAAAATACAGTATTCACCCCTCCACTTT. The rearrangement links TRBV30 to TRBJ1-6; unclear D gene. CDR1 and CDR2 from the germline V gene are GTSNPN and SVGIG (reference sequence). This CDR3 has 13 amino acids. The V end lost 3 bases, the J end lost 8 bases, and 11 bases lay between the germline ends.

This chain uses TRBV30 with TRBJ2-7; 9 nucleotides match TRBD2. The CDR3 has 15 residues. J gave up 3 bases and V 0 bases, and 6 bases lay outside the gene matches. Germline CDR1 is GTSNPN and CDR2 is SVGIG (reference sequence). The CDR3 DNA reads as TGTGCCTGGAGTGTAAGACTAGCGGTGAACTACGAGCAGTACTTC. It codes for CAWSVRLAVNYEQYF.

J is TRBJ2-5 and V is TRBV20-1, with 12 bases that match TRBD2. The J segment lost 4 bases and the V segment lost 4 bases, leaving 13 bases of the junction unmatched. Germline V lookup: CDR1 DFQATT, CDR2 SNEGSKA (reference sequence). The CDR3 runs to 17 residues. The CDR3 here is CSAKTTSGRPEGETQYF. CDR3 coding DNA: TGCAGTGCTAAAACTACTAGCGGGAGGCCCGAGGGAGAGACCCAGTACTTC.

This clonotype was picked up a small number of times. The DNA of the CDR3 is TGTGCCAGCAGCTTCGGGGGAGGCCTATACAATGAGCAGTTCTTC. Protein sequence: CASSFGGGLYNEQFF. The chain carries TRBV7-9 and TRBJ2-1; possible D gene TRBD2, 6 bases. The CDR3 runs to 15 residues. Germline loops: CDR1 SEHNR, CDR2 FQNEAQ (reference sequence). V gave up 3 bases and J gave up 4 bases, with 13 bases separating them.

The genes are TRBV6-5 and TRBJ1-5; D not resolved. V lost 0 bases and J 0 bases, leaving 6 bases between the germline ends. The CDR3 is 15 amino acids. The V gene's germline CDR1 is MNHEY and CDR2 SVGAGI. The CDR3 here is CASSYSVNSNQPQHF. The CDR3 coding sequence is TGTGCCAGCAGTTACTCAGTTAATAGCAATCAGCCCCAGCATTTT.

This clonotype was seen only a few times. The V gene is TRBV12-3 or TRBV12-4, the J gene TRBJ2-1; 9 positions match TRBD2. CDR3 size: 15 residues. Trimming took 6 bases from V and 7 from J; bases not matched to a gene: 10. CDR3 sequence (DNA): TGTGCCAGCAGCGGATATAGCGGGAGTTTGAATGAGCAGTTCTTC. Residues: CASSGYSGSLNEQFF.

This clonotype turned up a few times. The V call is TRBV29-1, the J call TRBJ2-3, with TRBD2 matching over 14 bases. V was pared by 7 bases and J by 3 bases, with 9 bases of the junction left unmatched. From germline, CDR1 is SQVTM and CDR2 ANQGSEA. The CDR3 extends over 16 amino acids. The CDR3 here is CSAETSGRASTDTQYF. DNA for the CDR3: TGCAGCGCAGAGACTAGCGGGAGGGCCTCGACAGATACGCAGTATTTT.

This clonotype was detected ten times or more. Written as DNA, the CDR3 is TGTGCCAGCTCTCCTACAGGGGACAATCAGCCCCAGCATTTT. Translating gives CASSPTGDNQPQHF. The chain joins TRBV18 to TRBJ1-5, with 7 bases identical to TRBD1. With 6 bases clipped from V and 3 bases from J, the junction kept 5 bases outside the gene matches. The germline gives CDR1 KGHSH, CDR2 LQKENI. The CDR3 has 14 amino acids.

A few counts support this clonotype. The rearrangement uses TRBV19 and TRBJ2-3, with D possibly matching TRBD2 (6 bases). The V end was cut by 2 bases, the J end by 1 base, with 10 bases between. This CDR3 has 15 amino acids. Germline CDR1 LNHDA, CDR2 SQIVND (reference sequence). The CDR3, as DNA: TGTGCCAGTAGTATATTTGTAGCGGGCACAGATACGCAGTATTTT. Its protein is CASSIFVAGTDTQYF.

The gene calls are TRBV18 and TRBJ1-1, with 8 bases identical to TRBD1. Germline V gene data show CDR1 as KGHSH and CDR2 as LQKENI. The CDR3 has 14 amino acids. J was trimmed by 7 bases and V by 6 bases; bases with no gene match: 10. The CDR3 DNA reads TGTGCCAGCTCTTTGGACAGGGATGGTGGTGAAGCTTTCTTT. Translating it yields CASSLDRDGGEAFF.

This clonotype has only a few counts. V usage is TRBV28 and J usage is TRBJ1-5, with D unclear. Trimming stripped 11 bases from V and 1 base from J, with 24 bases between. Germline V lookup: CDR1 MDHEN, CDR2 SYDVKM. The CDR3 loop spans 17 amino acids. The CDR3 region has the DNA TGTGCCGGCGCTCGGACGGGATACCGAGGGAGCAATCAGCCCCAGCATTTT. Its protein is CAGARTGYRGSNQPQHF.

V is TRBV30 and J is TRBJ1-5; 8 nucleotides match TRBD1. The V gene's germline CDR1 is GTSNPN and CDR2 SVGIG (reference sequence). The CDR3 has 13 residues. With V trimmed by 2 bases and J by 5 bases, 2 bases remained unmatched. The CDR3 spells CAWSPDRDQPQHF. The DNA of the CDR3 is TGTGCCTGGAGTCCGGACAGGGATCAGCCCCAGCATTTT.

The CDR3 region has the DNA TGTGCCAGCAGTTTTCCACCGGGACTGGGGGAGCTGTTTTTT. Protein product: CASSFPPGLGELFF. The chain is built from TRBV27 and TRBJ2-2, with D possibly matching TRBD2 (6 bases). The germline V gene has CDR1 MNHEY and CDR2 SMNVEV (reference sequence). The CDR3 spans 14 residues. V was cut by 3 bases and J by 8 bases, with 13 bases left in between.

The CDR3 DNA reads TGCGCCAGCAGCCAAGACCCGGGCGGGGAGACCCAGTACTTC. Its protein product is CASSQDPGGETQYF. V is TRBV4-1 and J is TRBJ2-5; perhaps TRBD2 as D (5 bases). The germline gives CDR1 MGHRA, CDR2 YSYEKL. This CDR3 is built from 14 residues. Trimming shortened V by 0 bases and J by 5 bases, and 10 bases separated the two germline ends.

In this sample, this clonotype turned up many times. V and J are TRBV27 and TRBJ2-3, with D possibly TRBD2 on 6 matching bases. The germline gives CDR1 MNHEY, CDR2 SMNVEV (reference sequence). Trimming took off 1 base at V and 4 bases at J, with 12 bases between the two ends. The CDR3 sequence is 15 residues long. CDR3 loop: CASSLYSGVSDTQYF. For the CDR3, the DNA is TGTGCCAGCAGTTTATATTCGGGAGTGTCAGATACGCAGTATTTT.

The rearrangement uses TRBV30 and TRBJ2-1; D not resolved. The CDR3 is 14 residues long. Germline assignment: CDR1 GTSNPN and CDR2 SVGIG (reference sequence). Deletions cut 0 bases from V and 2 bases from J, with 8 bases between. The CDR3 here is CAWSVGTTYNEQFF. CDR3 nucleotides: TGTGCCTGGAGTGTCGGCACCACCTACAATGAGCAGTTCTTC.

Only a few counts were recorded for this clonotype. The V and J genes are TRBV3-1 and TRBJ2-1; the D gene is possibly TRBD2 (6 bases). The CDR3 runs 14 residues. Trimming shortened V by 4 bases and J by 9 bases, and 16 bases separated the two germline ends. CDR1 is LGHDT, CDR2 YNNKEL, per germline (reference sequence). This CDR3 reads CASSPPPLAGEQFF. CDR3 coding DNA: TGTGCCAGCAGCCCACCCCCACTAGCTGGTGAGCAGTTCTTC.

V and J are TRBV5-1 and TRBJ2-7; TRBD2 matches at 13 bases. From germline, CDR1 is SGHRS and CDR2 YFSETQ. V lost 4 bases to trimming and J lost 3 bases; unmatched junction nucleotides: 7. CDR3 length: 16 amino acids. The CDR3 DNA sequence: TGCGCCAGCAGCACCGGACTAGCGGGAGCCTACTACGAGCAGTACTTC. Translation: CASSTGLAGAYYEQYF.

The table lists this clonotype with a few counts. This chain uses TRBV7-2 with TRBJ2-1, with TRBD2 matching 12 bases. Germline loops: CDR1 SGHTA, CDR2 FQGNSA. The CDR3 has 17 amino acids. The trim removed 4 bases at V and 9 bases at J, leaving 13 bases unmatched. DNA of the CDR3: TGTGCCAGCAGCTCCCAACCTCCGGGACTAGCGGGCGGTGAGCAGTTCTTC. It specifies CASSSQPPGLAGGEQFF.

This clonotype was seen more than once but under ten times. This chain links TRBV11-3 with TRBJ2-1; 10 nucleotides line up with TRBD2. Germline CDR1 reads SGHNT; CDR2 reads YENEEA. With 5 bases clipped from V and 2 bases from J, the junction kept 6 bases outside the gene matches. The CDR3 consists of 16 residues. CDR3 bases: TGTGCCAGCAGCCCGCGGACTAGCGGCCCCTACAATGAGCAGTTCTTC. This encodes CASSPRTSGPYNEQFF.

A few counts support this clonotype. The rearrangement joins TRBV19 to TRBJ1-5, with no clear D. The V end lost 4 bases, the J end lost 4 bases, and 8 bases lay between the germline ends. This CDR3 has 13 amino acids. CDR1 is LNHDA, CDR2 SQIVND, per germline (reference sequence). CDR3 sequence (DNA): TGTGCCAGTAGTAGCCGAGTTAATCAGCCCCAGCATTTT. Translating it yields CASSSRVNQPQHF.

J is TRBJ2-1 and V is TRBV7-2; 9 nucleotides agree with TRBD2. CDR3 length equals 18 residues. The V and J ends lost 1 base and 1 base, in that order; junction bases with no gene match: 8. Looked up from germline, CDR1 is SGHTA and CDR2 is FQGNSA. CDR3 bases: TGTGCCAGCAGCTTAGGGTGGAGCGGGAGGAGGTCCTACAATGAGCAGTTCTTC. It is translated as CASSLGWSGRRSYNEQFF.

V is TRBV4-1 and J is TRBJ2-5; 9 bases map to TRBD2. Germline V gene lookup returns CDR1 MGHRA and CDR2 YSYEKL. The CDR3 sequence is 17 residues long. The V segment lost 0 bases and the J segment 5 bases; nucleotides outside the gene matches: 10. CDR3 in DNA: TGCGCCAGCAGCCAAGACTGGCGGGAGGGCCGATTGGAGACCCAGTACTTC. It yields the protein CASSQDWREGRLETQYF.

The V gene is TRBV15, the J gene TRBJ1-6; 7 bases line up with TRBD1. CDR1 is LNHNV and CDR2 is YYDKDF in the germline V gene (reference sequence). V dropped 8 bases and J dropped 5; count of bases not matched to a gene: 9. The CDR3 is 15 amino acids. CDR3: CATAEGDRNNSPLHF. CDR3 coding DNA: TGTGCCACCGCTGAAGGGGACAGAAATAATTCACCCCTCCACTTT.